The clone carrying this T cell receptor beta chain was recorded a few times. CDR3 size: 14 residues. Germline CDR1 reads LNHDA; CDR2 reads SQIVND (reference sequence). The ends lost 7 bases at V and 6 bases at J; junction bases unmatched: 8. This entry comes from a study of T cell changes during pregnancy in multiple sclerosis. The repertoire was sequenced with immunoSEQ multiplex PCR; TCRdb's copy has only in-frame clones and lacks some. Here the sample spans roughly 48,000 clones, roughly 85% being singletons. Sequencing was performed on CD4+ T cells from peripheral blood mononuclear cells, taken in the second trimester of pregnancy. The receptor's source is a female donor with multiple sclerosis, enrolled in a pregnancy study. This sequence joins TRBV19 and TRBJ1-4; 7 bases line up with TRBD1. The CDR3 protein is CASTEQGQDEKLFF. CDR3 bases: TGTGCCAGTACCGAACAGGGGCAAGATGAAAAACTGTTTTTT.